This is a list of T cell receptor beta chains from one sample in a study of blood T cell repertoires in COVID-19. Assay used: immunoSEQ multiplex PCR; TCRdb lists only in-frame clones, some missing. The table records some 100,000 clones, approximately 86% of them present only once. The sequenced sample was peripheral blood. These TCRs come from a man between 45 and 60 years old with active or convalescent COVID-19. Both conserved end residues are part of each CDR3. D genes are given only for firm matches. Clone size is not always given. Where it is, it says once, few, many or a class for expanded clones.

>.|TRBD2|TRBJ2-1|TRBV5-1
TGCGCCAGCAGCTTCCCTAGCGGGGGTTACAATGAGCAGTTCTTC
CASSFPSGGYNEQFF
>.|.|TRBJ1-1|TRBV2
TGTGCCCAAACTTACCAGGGGCTCCTGGTGGGGTCTGAAGCTTTCTTT
CAQTYQGLLVGSEAFF
>.|.|TRBJ1-4|TRBV27
TGTGCCAGCAGTTTCGCGACAGGAAGGGAAAAACTGTTTTTT
CASSFATGREKLFF
>.|.|TRBJ2-7|TRBV27
TGTGCCAGCAGGAGCGGACGCTCCTACGAGCAGTACTTC
CASRSGRSYEQYF
>many|TRBD2|TRBJ2-3|TRBV6-4
TGTGCCAGCAGTCGAGCGGGAGGGTCAGATACGCAGTATTTT
CASSRAGGSDTQYF
>.|.|TRBJ2-1|TRBV11-2
TGTGCCAGCAGCTCGACAGGTCTATTGAATGAGCAGTTCTTC
CASSSTGLLNEQFF
>.|TRBD1|TRBJ2-7|TRBV19
TGTGCCAGTAGTACGGGACAGGCCGATCCCTACGAGCAGTACTTC
CASSTGQADPYEQYF
>.|TRBD1|TRBJ2-7|TRBV30
TGTGCCTGGACTCAACAGGGGGGACCCTACCTCTTC
CAWTQQGGPYLF
>.|.|TRBJ1-2|TRBV25-1
TGTGCCAGCAGTGCGTTCGAGGATACGAACTATGGCTACACCTTC
CASSAFEDTNYGYTF
>.|.|TRBJ1-1|TRBV24-1
TGTGCCACCAGTGAGGGGGGAAACACTGAAGCTTTCTTT
CATSEGGNTEAFF
>.|.|TRBJ1-1|TRBV5-4
TGTGCCAGTACCCAACGGGGGGGGACTGAAGCTTTCTTT
CASTQRGGTEAFF
>.|.|TRBJ2-1|TRBV7-9
TGTGCCGGGCAGGGGGGCGCGTACAATGAGCAGTTCTTC
CAGQGGAYNEQFF
>.|TRBD2|TRBJ2-5|TRBV4-1
TGCGCCAGCAGCCAAGAACTAGCGACTGGGAGAAAGACCCAGTACTTC
CASSQELATGRKTQYF
>.|TRBD2|TRBJ2-1|TRBV4-2
TGTGCCAGCAGCCAAGGGGTGGCGGGAGGAACGTCCTACAATGAGCAGTTCTTC
CASSQGVAGGTSYNEQFF
>.|TRBD1|TRBJ1-1|TRBV11-3
TGTGCCAGCAGCCTACGACAGGGTGAGACTGAAGCTTTCTTT
CASSLRQGETEAFF
>few|.|TRBJ1-1|TRBV7-3
TGTGCCAGCAGCTTAGGGCCCGACACTGAAGCTTTCTTT
CASSLGPDTEAFF
>.|.|TRBJ2-3|TRBV5-8
TGTGCCAGCAGCCTCTTAGCGACGCAGTATTTT
CASSLLATQYF
>.|TRBD2|TRBJ2-2|TRBV24-1
TGTGCCACCAGTCCTACATCCGGGACTAGCGGGAGGGACTTCACCGGGGAGCTGTTTTTT
CATSPTSGTSGRDFTGELFF
>.|TRBD1|TRBJ1-5|TRBV3-1/TRBV3-2
TGTGCCAGCAGCCCGGGACAGGGGGAACGACAGCCCCAGCATTTT
CASSPGQGERQPQHF
>.|.|TRBJ2-1|TRBV19
TGTGCCAGTAGTATCTCGGCGGGGAATGAGCAGTTCTTC
CASSISAGNEQFF
>.|TRBD1|TRBJ2-7|TRBV7-9
TGTGCCAGCAGCGAACTCGAACCGGGACAGGGGGACTACGAGCAGTACTTC
CASSELEPGQGDYEQYF
>.|.|TRBJ2-7|TRBV3-1/TRBV3-2
TGTGCCAGCAGGGGGAGGGGGGAGATGAGCTACGAGCAGTACTTC
CASRGRGEMSYEQYF
>.|TRBD1|TRBJ1-3|TRBV4-1
TGCGCCAGCAGCCAAGATCGAGGGGACAGGGCGAACGGAAACACCATATATTTT
CASSQDRGDRANGNTIYF
>.|.|TRBJ2-1|TRBV9
TGTGCCAGCAGCGTAGTTAGTGTTGGTGAGCAGTTCTTC
CASSVVSVGEQFF
>few|.|TRBJ1-1|TRBV20-1
TGCAGTGCTAGTAGGGGAAACATGAACACTGAAGCTTTCTTT
CSASRGNMNTEAFF
>.|.|TRBJ1-4|TRBV9
TGTGCCAGCAGCACCAGGGCCCAGACTGATAATGAAAAACTGTTTTTT
CASSTRAQTDNEKLFF
>.|.|TRBJ2-7|TRBV6-1
TGTGCCAGCAGTGATCCAGGGATTTTCTACGAGCAGTACTTC
CASSDPGIFYEQYF
>.|TRBD1|TRBJ1-1|TRBV19
TGTGCCAGTAGTGGGGACAGGCTGAACACTGAAGCTTTCTTT
CASSGDRLNTEAFF
>once|.|TRBJ1-2|TRBV6-6
TGTGCCAGCAGCGACGGGAAGATTTTTGGTGGCTACACCTTC
CASSDGKIFGGYTF
>once|.|TRBJ2-3|TRBV5-4
TGTGCCAGCAGCTATGAGGGGGGGAGAGCAGATACGCAGTATTTT
CASSYEGGRADTQYF
>once|TRBD2|TRBJ2-1|TRBV10-3
TGTGCCATCAGGGCAGCGGGAGAGCAGTTCTTC
CAIRAAGEQFF
>.|TRBD2|TRBJ2-7|TRBV29-1
TGCAGCGTTTATAGCGGGACTACCGAGGAGCAGTACTTC
CSVYSGTTEEQYF
>.|TRBD1|TRBJ2-7|TRBV29-1
TGCAGCGTCGACAGGGAGTCCAACGAGCAGTACTTC
CSVDRESNEQYF
>once|TRBD1|TRBJ2-7|TRBV5-1
TGCGCCAGCAGCTCGACAGGGGTTTACCACGAGCAGTACTTC
CASSSTGVYHEQYF
>.|TRBD2|TRBJ2-5|TRBV7-3
TGTGCCAGCAGCTTAAAGGCGCGGGGACTAGCGGGAGGTCAGATAGAGACCCAGTACTTC
CASSLKARGLAGGQIETQYF
>.|TRBD2|TRBJ2-7|TRBV19
TGTGCCAGTAGCTCCGACGGACTAGCGGTATTTGGCGAGCAGTACTTC
CASSSDGLAVFGEQYF
>.|TRBD2|TRBJ2-7|TRBV5-1
TGCGCCAGCAGCTTTAGCGGGAATTACTACGAGCAGTACTTC
CASSFSGNYYEQYF
>.|.|TRBJ1-4|TRBV6-5
TGTGCCAGCAGTACGGGGGGGCTAGGCGAACTGTTTTTT
CASSTGGLGELFF
>.|TRBD1|TRBJ2-3|TRBV5-1
TGCGCCAGCAGCCGGGCGCCCGGACAGGGACAAGATACGCAGTATTTT
CASSRAPGQGQDTQYF
>.|.|TRBJ2-6|TRBV6-1
TGTGCCAGCAGTGTGGCCAGAACTACTGGGGCCAACGTCCTGACTTTC
CASSVARTTGANVLTF
>.|TRBD1|TRBJ1-2|TRBV19
TGTGCCAGTAGTTTGCCGGGACAGAAGATCTACTATGGCTACACCTTC
CASSLPGQKIYYGYTF
>once|.|TRBJ1-2|TRBV6-2/TRBV6-3
TGTGCCAGCAGCTTACCTGGGGGCGGCTACACCTTC
CASSLPGGGYTF
>.|TRBD1|TRBJ1-5|TRBV7-3
TGTGCCAGCAGCTTACCGCGCAGGGGGCCAGGTCAGCCCCAGCATTTT
CASSLPRRGPGQPQHF
>.|.|TRBJ1-1|TRBV7-9
TGTGCCAGCCACGATACAGGGAACACTGAAGCTTTCTTT
CASHDTGNTEAFF
>.|.|TRBJ2-7|TRBV25-1
TGTGCCAGCAGGGACGGGAGCTCCTACGAGCAGTACTTC
CASRDGSSYEQYF
>.|.|TRBJ2-1|TRBV7-2
TGTGCCAGCAGCGTCTCTGGGGGAGGCCGAAATGAGCAGTTCTTC
CASSVSGGGRNEQFF
>.|TRBD1|TRBJ2-1|TRBV24-1
TGTGCCACCAGTCGTACAACAGGGGTGTATGAGCAGTTCTTC
CATSRTTGVYEQFF
>.|TRBD1|TRBJ2-7|TRBV5-8
TGTGCCAGCAGCAGGGGACAGTTTTACGAGCAGTACTTC
CASSRGQFYEQYF
>.|.|TRBJ2-2|TRBV14
TGTGCCAGCAGCCACCTGGAGGTTATGAACACCGGGGAGCTGTTTTTT
CASSHLEVMNTGELFF
>.|TRBD2|TRBJ2-7|TRBV6-5
TGTGCCAGCAAACAACTAGCGGGAGTCGCCTACGAGCAGTACTTC
CASKQLAGVAYEQYF
>.|TRBD2|TRBJ2-1|TRBV20-1
TGCAGTGCTAGTCTGGGTAGCGGGAGGTCCGATGAGCAGTTCTTC
CSASLGSGRSDEQFF